A selection of T cell receptor beta chains follows, all from one sample in a study of CD8 T cells in Susac syndrome. In TCRdb, the immunoSEQ multiplex PCR reads were re-called with MiXCR into one record per CDR3 protein. The repertoire holds fewer than 350,000 distinct CDR3 sequences, around 89% seen once, with around 0.18% in the top ten. The material sequenced was CD8+ T cells from PBMCs. The receptors were gathered from a human donor with multiple sclerosis. CDR3s leave out the opening cysteine and the closing phenylalanine or tryptophan.

TRBJ2-2 TRBV29-1 SVRGGTGELF
TRBJ2-7 TRBV20-1 SASGGRDYEQY
TRBJ2-7 TRBV19 ASSIGDSYSEQY
TRBJ2-1 TRBV9 ASSAGTSGGAEQF
TRBJ1-2 TRBV12-3/TRBV12-4 ASSFGVTDGYT
TRBJ1-1 TRBV7-9 ASSLGARTEAF
TRBJ2-5 TRBV6-5 ASSSETRGQETQY
TRBJ2-2 TRBV6-1 ASSESGGLGELF
TRBJ2-4 TRBV2 ASSERTGEMAKNIQY
TRBJ1-1 TRBV19 ASTDRRRKAF
TRBJ2-7 TRBV6-2/TRBV6-3 ASSYDSNRYEQY
TRBJ1-1 TRBV7-9 ASSPGETEAF
TRBJ2-7 TRBV6-6 ASTPGLARTYEQY
TRBJ2-1 TRBV7-3 ASSVGAGVEDEQF
TRBJ2-1 TRBV3-1 ASSPTITGLAGGVYNEQF
TRBJ2-3 TRBV6-5 ASSLQRGPSTDTQY
TRBJ2-1 TRBV19 ASSVTSGGYNEQF
TRBJ2-7 TRBV12-3/TRBV12-4 ASSLAQFYEQY
TRBJ2-1 TRBV11-3 ASVPTGQGVPPGYNEQF
TRBJ2-2 TRBV7-9 ASSLVTGGLNTGELF
TRBJ2-3 TRBV9 ASSPSWVKITDTQY
TRBJ2-1 TRBV7-9 ASSSIPKRGSDEQF
TRBJ1-2 TRBV7-2 ASSLGPGNYGYT
TRBJ1-1 TRBV4-1 ASSVTRIGNTEAF
TRBJ2-2 TRBV28 ASSFWGANTGELF
TRBJ2-3 TRBV12-5 ASGPSPDTQY
TRBJ2-1 TRBV19 ASSPGGSREQF
TRBJ2-5 TRBV2 ASSDGLAGVETQY
TRBJ1-2 TRBV27 ASSPQGAVYGYT
TRBJ2-2 TRBV3-1 ASSQDSGENIGELF
TRBJ1-1 TRBV4-3 ASSPGQDRPTEAF
TRBJ2-1 TRBV3-1 ASSQPTSSYNEQF
TRBJ1-2 TRBV30 AWASPNYGYT
TRBJ1-1 TRBV12-3/TRBV12-4 ASHGGAGAF
TRBJ2-1 TRBV12-3/TRBV12-4 ASSLAMTGGSGYNEQF
TRBJ2-5 TRBV6-5 ASSFGLAGETQY
TRBJ2-1 TRBV12-3/TRBV12-4 ASSLDGTGGGVNEQF
TRBJ2-2 TRBV28 ASSFLAGLDTGELF
TRBJ1-2 TRBV12-3/TRBV12-4 AIETGEGYT
TRBJ2-7 TRBV6-2/TRBV6-3 ASSYVGTSGRLTYEQY
TRBJ2-7 TRBV15 ATSTSGTAYEQY
TRBJ2-2 TRBV12-3/TRBV12-4 ASSALGAGELF
TRBJ2-1 TRBV20-1 SAWTGGPGTSGRYEQF
TRBJ1-1 TRBV24-1 ATNHPGNTEAF
TRBJ2-7 TRBV9 ASSVTSGSYEQY
TRBJ1-2 TRBV28 ASSFQGGFSGYT
TRBJ1-2 TRBV4-1 ASSLTGVDYGYT
TRBJ2-7 TRBV10-3 AIQPGQGSGEQY
TRBJ1-5 TRBV28 ASSISQPQH
TRBJ1-1 TRBV4-2 ASSQEQGADTEAF
TRBJ2-1 TRBV5-6 ASSVSGPEQF